Presented here are 31 T cell receptor beta chains from one specimen sequenced in a study of PD-1 blockade in classical Hodgkin lymphoma. Produced via immunoSEQ multiplex PCR; TCRdb's table is partial and in-frame only. The repertoire consists of 66,000 or so clones, with 71% occurring once and the leading ten covering 7.5% to 10%. After autologous stem cell transplantation all patients relapsed, and prior brentuximab vedotin exposure differed between cohorts. Source: peripheral blood mononuclear cells (PBMCs), taken before the second cycle of nivolumab. The source of these receptors is a human donor with classical Hodgkin lymphoma.

This clone was seen more than once but under ten times. CDR3 DNA: TGTGCCAGCAGGGGACAGGGAAGAGAAAAACTGTTTTTT. It translates to CASRGQGREKLFF. This sequence joins TRBV6-5 and TRBJ1-4; 9 bases map to TRBD1. J gave up 8 bases and V 6 bases, and 4 bases lay outside the gene matches. From germline, CDR1 is MNHEY and CDR2 SVGAGI. The CDR3 is made up of 13 amino acids.

The chain recombines TRBV12-5 with TRBJ1-2; tentatively, D is TRBD1 (5 bases). Germline CDR1 LGHNT, CDR2 FRNRAP. The CDR3 totals 15 residues. Trimming pared 5 bases from V and 0 bases from J, leaving 13 bases between. In DNA, the CDR3 is TGTGCTAGTGGTCGGCTCCAGGGAGCTAACTATGGCTACACCTTC. Protein sequence: CASGRLQGANYGYTF.

The gene calls are TRBV7-6 and TRBJ1-1; D remains unclear. The CDR3 consists of 13 residues. V was pared by 1 base and J by 6 bases, with 9 bases between. Germline assignment: CDR1 SGHVS and CDR2 FNYEAQ. In DNA, the CDR3 is TGTGCCAGCAGCTTAGGCGGAGGGTCTGAAGCTTTCTTT. Amino acids: CASSLGGGSEAFF.

This rearrangement joins TRBV27 to TRBJ1-5, with a possible D match to TRBD1 (5 bases). Germline V gene data show CDR1 as MNHEY and CDR2 as SMNVEV (reference sequence). The CDR3 length is 15 residues. V lost 5 bases to trimming and J lost 4 bases, with 15 bases between them. CDR3 protein: CASSPLGRDNQPQHF. CDR3 sequence (DNA): TGTGCCAGCAGTCCCCTCGGCAGGGATAATCAGCCCCAGCATTTT.

This sequence joins TRBV11-2 and TRBJ2-3, with TRBD2 matching 9 bases. The CDR3 sequence is 16 residues long. Looked up from germline, CDR1 is SGHAT and CDR2 is FQNNGV. Trimming cost V 3 bases and J 4 bases; bases outside gene matches: 8. The CDR3 DNA follows: TGTGCCAGCAGCTTCAATAGCGGGAGATTAGCAGATACGCAGTATTTT. Amino acid sequence: CASSFNSGRLADTQYF.

The chain is built from TRBV6-1 and TRBJ2-2; D possibly corresponds to TRBD1 (6 bases). V was pared by 6 bases and J by 1 base, with 12 bases between. CDR1 and CDR2 (germline): MNHNS, SASEGT. The CDR3 totals 15 residues. Here the CDR3 DNA reads TGTGCCAGCAGGATTGACAGGTTGAACACCGGGGAGCTGTTTTTT. Protein: CASRIDRLNTGELFF.

This chain connects TRBV11-3 to TRBJ2-7; the match to TRBD1 covers 9 bases. From germline, CDR1 is SGHNT and CDR2 YENEEA. CDR3 length: 16 amino acids. With V trimmed by 5 bases and J by 2 bases, 10 bases remained unmatched. The CDR3 DNA is TGTGCCAGCAGCCCGGGTACGGGACAGGGCGCCTACGAGCAGTACTTC. Its protein is CASSPGTGQGAYEQYF.

V usage is TRBV15 and J usage is TRBJ2-1; the D is unclear. There are 16 residues in the CDR3. Germline V CDR1 and CDR2: LNHNV, YYDKDF (reference sequence). The V gene lost 6 bases and the J gene lost 1 base, with 16 bases spanning the gap. This CDR3 is CATRDSEPFSYNEQFF. Here the CDR3 DNA reads TGTGCCACCAGGGATTCCGAACCATTTTCCTACAATGAGCAGTTCTTC.

The rearrangement uses TRBV30 and TRBJ2-3; 7 nucleotides match TRBD1. The CDR3 has 14 amino acids. After removal of 5 bases from V and 4 bases from J, the junction contained 9 bases not matched to a gene. Germline assignment: CDR1 GTSNPN and CDR2 SVGIG (reference sequence). The CDR3 nucleotides read TGTGCCTGGGCAGGGGGATCAGGTCCAGATACGCAGTATTTT. It specifies CAWAGGSGPDTQYF.

This clone was picked up a small number of times. Other nucleotide sequences from this sample produce the same CDR3. This chain links TRBV5-1 with TRBJ1-2, with a tentative D call TRBD1 (6 bases). The CDR3 is made up of 14 amino acids. Trimming cost V 0 bases and J 6 bases, with 12 bases left between them. CDR1 and CDR2 from the germline V gene are SGHRS and YFSETQ. CDR3 nucleotides: TGCGCCAGCAGCTTGGCGTGGGCAGGGGATGGCTACACCTTC. Translation gives CASSLAWAGDGYTF.

The V gene is TRBV10-1, the J gene TRBJ2-4; TRBD1 aligns across 9 bases. CDR3 length: 14 amino acids. Germline V CDR1 and CDR2: WNHNN, SYGVQD (reference sequence). Germline trimming cut 3 bases from V and 9 bases from J; bases unmatched to any gene: 6. This chain's CDR3 is CASSDSDRGAIQYF. The CDR3 region has the DNA TGCGCCAGCAGTGACTCCGACAGGGGGGCCATTCAGTACTTC.

The sample holds a few counts of this clone. This sequence joins TRBV4-2 and TRBJ1-2; possible D gene TRBD1, 5 bases. V was cut by 3 bases and J by 3 bases, with 11 bases left in between. Germline loops: CDR1 LGHNA, CDR2 YNFKEQ. This CDR3 has 14 amino acids. CDR3 in amino acids: CASSQVGGDYGYTF. CDR3 DNA sequence: TGTGCCAGCAGCCAGGTCGGGGGGGACTATGGCTACACCTTC.

The J gene is TRBJ1-1, the V gene TRBV6-6; D perhaps matches TRBD1 (5 bases). The CDR3 sequence is 12 residues long. CDR1 is MNHNY and CDR2 is SVGAGI in the germline V gene (reference sequence). The ends were cut back, 6 bases at V and 8 bases at J, with 13 bases in the middle. CDR3 in amino acids: CASSPGGYEAFF. In DNA form, the CDR3 reads TGTGCCAGCAGCCCGGGGGGATACGAAGCTTTCTTT.

The chain couples TRBV5-1 to TRBJ1-1; D gene uncertain. Looked up from germline, CDR1 is SGHRS and CDR2 is YFSETQ. This CDR3 has 13 residues. Between the trimmed V and J ends, which lost 4 bases and 5 bases, there was a span of 12 bases. CDR3 bases: TGCGCCAGCAGCAACTGGGTGGGAACTGAAGCTTTCTTT. This translates into CASSNWVGTEAFF.

The CDR3 coding sequence is TGTGCCAGCAGTGTGGGGTTTCCCCCCTACAATGAGCAGTTCTTC. This sequence encodes CASSVGFPPYNEQFF. The chain employs TRBV6-4 and TRBJ2-1; D is uncertain. The germline gives CDR1 MRHNA, CDR2 SNTAGT. The CDR3 loop spans 15 amino acids. Trimming removed 4 bases at V and 2 bases at J, with 12 bases between.

This sequence joins TRBV29-1 and TRBJ1-2, with 7 positions matching TRBD1. The V segment lost 3 bases and the J segment 2 bases; nucleotides outside the gene matches: 3. The CDR3 runs to 13 residues. Germline V gene data show CDR1 as SQVTM and CDR2 as ANQGSEA. This chain's CDR3 is CSVETGPNYGYTF. CDR3 DNA sequence: TGCAGCGTTGAGACAGGGCCCAACTATGGCTACACCTTC.

In this sample, this clone turned up a few times. The V gene is TRBV5-6, the J gene TRBJ1-3; weak D call: TRBD1 (5 bases). This CDR3 is 15 amino acids long. CDR1 is SGHDT and CDR2 is YYEEEE in the germline V gene. V lost 3 bases, J lost 0 bases, and 10 bases lay in between. The CDR3 sequence: CASSWRRGSGNTIYF. The CDR3 DNA follows: TGTGCCAGCAGCTGGAGAAGGGGCTCTGGAAACACCATATATTTT.

The chain links TRBV6-6 to TRBJ2-5, with no clear D. V lost 2 bases and J lost 5, with 6 bases in between. Germline loops: CDR1 MNHNY, CDR2 SVGAGI (reference sequence). The CDR3 is 12 residues long. The CDR3 here is CASSYVAETQYF. The CDR3 DNA follows: TGTGCCAGCAGTTACGTCGCGGAGACCCAGTACTTC.

The chain joins TRBV7-3 to TRBJ2-2; TRBD1 matches 8 bases. The CDR3 runs to 17 residues. Per the germline V gene, CDR1 is SGHTA and CDR2 is FQGTGA. With V trimmed by 6 bases and J by 0 bases, 9 bases remained unmatched. CDR3 sequence: CASSLSDRGPNTGELFF. The CDR3 DNA is TGTGCCAGCAGTCTTAGCGACAGGGGTCCGAACACCGGGGAGCTGTTTTTT. The entire variable domain, with the rest obtained from reference TRBV7-3 and TRBJ2-2, is as follows: GAGVSQTPSNKVTEKGKYVELRCDPISGHTALYWYRQSLGQGPEFLIYFQGTGAADDSGLPNDRFFAVRPEGSVSTLKIQRTERGDSAVYLCASSLSDRGPNTGELFFGEGSRLTVL.

The V gene is TRBV7-2, the J gene TRBJ2-2; possibly TRBD1 for D (8 bases). This CDR3 spans 16 amino acids. Per the germline V gene, CDR1 is SGHTA and CDR2 is FQGNSA. Trimming stripped 5 bases from V and 2 bases from J, with 15 bases between. CDR3 amino acids: CASSTGGGVNTGELFF. As DNA, the CDR3 is TGTGCCAGCAGCACAGGGGGGGGTGTTAACACCGGGGAGCTGTTTTTT.

This clone was observed a few times. Within the sample, other DNA sequences also encode this same CDR3. This sequence joins TRBV27 and TRBJ2-6; D call uncertain. The CDR3 is 13 amino acids. CDR1 is MNHEY, CDR2 SMNVEV, per germline (reference sequence). V lost 3 bases and J lost 1, with 1 base in between. The CDR3 bases are TGTGCCAGCAGTTTTTCTGGGGCCAACGTCCTGACTTTC. It translates to CASSFSGANVLTF.

V gene TRBV11-2 combines with J gene TRBJ2-7; 7 bases match TRBD1. The CDR3 loop spans 15 amino acids. Trimming took 5 bases from V and 4 from J; bases not matched to a gene: 11. Germline CDR1 SGHAT, CDR2 FQNNGV. In DNA, the CDR3 is TGTGCCAGCAGCCCCCGACAGGGAATGGTATACGAGCAGTACTTC. Translated, it gives CASSPRQGMVYEQYF.

The V gene is TRBV10-1, the J gene TRBJ2-2; 10 bases are a match to TRBD1. There are 15 residues in the CDR3. With V trimmed by 5 bases and J by 4 bases, 4 bases remained unmatched. Germline V gene sequence: CDR1 WNHNN, CDR2 SYGVQD (reference sequence). CDR3 sequence reads: CASSRQGAGTGELFF. CDR3 nucleotide sequence: TGCGCCAGCAGTCGACAGGGGGCTGGCACCGGGGAGCTGTTTTTT.

The chain couples TRBV27 to TRBJ1-2; 8 bases agree with TRBD1. The CDR3 contains 15 residues. Germline V CDR1 and CDR2: MNHEY, SMNVEV (reference sequence). Trimming cost V 2 bases and J 2 bases; bases outside gene matches: 4. The CDR3 nucleotides are TGTGCCAGCAGTTTAGGGCAGGGGGCGAACTATGGCTACACCTTC. It yields the protein CASSLGQGANYGYTF.

Worth noting for this clone: An end of the junction differs from the germline gene, which may be a read error. Additional DNA sequences in this sample encode the identical CDR3. The CDR3 DNA reads TGCGCCAGCAGCTTCGGGACAGGGTTTGGCTACACCTTC. Protein product: CASSFGTGFGYTF. The chain employs TRBV7-9 and TRBJ1-2; the match to TRBD1 covers 9 bases. Germline CDR1 and CDR2: SEHNR and FQNEAQ (reference sequence). The CDR3 covers 13 residues.

Concerning this clone: The junction differs from germline at one of its ends, possibly a read error. The rearrangement links TRBV19 to TRBJ1-1, with 8 nucleotides matching TRBD1. The CDR3 runs 15 residues. CDR1 is LNHDA and CDR2 is SQIVND in the germline V gene (reference sequence). CDR3 in DNA: TGTGCCAGTAGTACACGGCAGGGGGCTAACACTGAAACTTTCTTT. It translates to CASSTRQGANTETFF.

CDR3 amino acids: CASSLGPGHQGYTF. As DNA, the CDR3 is TGTGCCAGCAGCTTAGGGCCAGGGCATCAAGGCTACACCTTC. This rearrangement joins TRBV7-2 to TRBJ1-2; D possibly corresponds to TRBD1 (5 bases). This CDR3 contains 14 residues. The V and J ends lost 1 base and 8 bases respectively, with 14 bases between them. Germline V gives CDR1 SGHTA, CDR2 FQGNSA.

The chain employs TRBV9 and TRBJ2-7; a possible D gene is TRBD2 (5 bases). This CDR3 region has 13 residues. The V gene lost 0 bases and the J gene lost 2 bases, with 6 bases spanning the gap. CDR1 is SGDLS, CDR2 YYNGEE, per germline. The CDR3 DNA sequence: TGTGCCAGCAGCGTAGACGGGACCTACGAGCAGTACTTC. Its protein product is CASSVDGTYEQYF.

V usage is TRBV7-9 and J usage is TRBJ1-4; tentatively, D is TRBD1 (5 bases). The CDR3 runs 15 residues. Germline lookup yields CDR1 SEHNR and CDR2 FQNEAQ (reference sequence). Deletions cut 1 base from V and 3 bases from J, with 9 bases between. This chain's CDR3 is CASSLERGSNEKLFF. The DNA of the CDR3 is TGTGCCAGCAGCTTAGAAAGGGGCTCTAATGAAAAACTGTTTTTT.

The rearrangement uses TRBV28 and TRBJ1-2, with D maybe TRBD1 (6 bases). V lost 3 bases and J lost 6, with 8 bases in between. CDR3 length: 12 amino acids. Germline V gives CDR1 MDHEN, CDR2 SYDVKM. The CDR3 reads CASSFGGDGYTF. CDR3 nucleotide sequence: TGTGCCAGCAGTTTCGGGGGCGATGGCTACACCTTC.

The rearrangement uses TRBV7-6 and TRBJ1-2; D may be TRBD1 (5 bases). Germline CDR1 is SGHVS and CDR2 is FNYEAQ. V was cut by 5 bases and J by 8 bases, with 24 bases left in between. This CDR3 is built from 16 residues. CDR3 region: CASSPTTGTPDMGYTF. The CDR3 DNA sequence: TGTGCCAGCAGCCCGACGACGGGGACCCCCGACATGGGCTACACCTTC.